The 20 T cell receptor beta chains listed next were all sequenced from one sample in a study of lymphopenia after photon versus proton radiotherapy. The data were produced by immunoSEQ multiplex PCR, yet TCRdb's version contains in-frame clones alone and is incomplete. The sample lists almost 25,000 clones, roughly four fifths occurring once. The sample in question was peripheral blood, obtained from a patient treated with proton-based radiotherapy. Receptors were obtained from a woman in her 70s with pancreatic cancer.

The CDR3 nucleotides read TGTGCCAGCAGCAAACTTCGGACTAGCGGGAGCAAGGGTAACTTGGAGACCCAGTACTTC. Protein product: CASSKLRTSGSKGNLETQYF. V and J are TRBV21-1 and TRBJ2-5; whether TRBD2, the table's D call, matches the DNA was not checked. TRBV21-1 is marked as a pseudogene. The CDR3 length is 20 residues.

V is TRBV4-3 and J is TRBJ2-7; D gene ambiguous. Between the trimmed V and J ends, which lost 0 bases and 3 bases, there was a span of 9 bases. The CDR3 covers 14 residues. Germline V gene data show CDR1 as LGHNA and CDR2 as YSLEER. For the CDR3, the DNA is TGCGCCAGCAGCCAAGATAACAGCCACTACGAGCAGTACTTC. Its protein is CASSQDNSHYEQYF.

CDR3 in amino acids: CASSSGLAGRTGELFF. The DNA of the CDR3 is TGTGCCAGTAGCTCCGGACTAGCGGGACGCACCGGGGAGCTGTTTTTT. The V call is TRBV19, the J call TRBJ2-2; TRBD2 matches 12 bases. V lost 6 bases and J lost 4; bases outside the gene matches: 6. This CDR3 is built from 16 residues. Germline V gene sequence: CDR1 LNHDA, CDR2 SQIVND (reference sequence).

The V gene is TRBV7-9, the J gene TRBJ2-7, with unresolved D. The CDR3 is 14 amino acids. V dropped 5 bases and J dropped 4 bases, with 15 bases sitting between them. Per germline, CDR1 SEHNR and CDR2 FQNEAQ (reference sequence). The CDR3 here is CASSASPPLYEQYF. The CDR3 nucleotides are TGTGCCAGCAGCGCATCGCCGCCCCTGTACGAGCAGTACTTC.

The J gene is TRBJ2-1, the V gene TRBV9; D is uncertain. CDR3 length equals 13 residues. Trimming removed 5 bases from V and 2 bases from J, with 8 bases in between. The V gene's germline CDR1 is SGDLS and CDR2 YYNGEE. CDR3 amino acids: CASRKEPYNEQFF. The DNA for the CDR3 is TGTGCCAGCAGAAAGGAACCCTACAATGAGCAGTTCTTC. The entire variable domain, with the rest obtained from reference TRBV9 and TRBJ2-1, is as follows: DSGVTQTPKHLITATGQRVTLRCSPRSGDLSVYWYQQSLDQGLQFLIQYYNGEERAKGNILERFSAQQFPDLHSELNLSSLELGDSALYFCASRKEPYNEQFFGPGTRLTVL.

The chain joins TRBV5-4 to TRBJ2-7; tentatively, D is TRBD2 (7 bases). The CDR3 has 17 amino acids. Germline loops: CDR1 SGHNT, CDR2 YYREEE (reference sequence). With 2 bases removed from V and 3 bases from J, the gap between germline ends came to 21 bases. The CDR3 sequence: CASSFRPRGGGVYEQYF. The DNA of the CDR3 is TGTGCCAGCAGCTTTCGTCCCCGGGGAGGGGGAGTCTACGAGCAGTACTTC.

This chain links TRBV29-1 with TRBJ1-4, with 8 bases lining up with TRBD1. The V gene's germline CDR1 is SQVTM and CDR2 ANQGSEA. The CDR3 extends over 9 amino acids. The chain's CDR3 is CRNRDRMFF. The DNA for the CDR3 is TGCAGGAACCGGGACAGGATGTTTTTT. The full variable domain, its missing parts supplied by reference TRBV29-1 and TRBJ1-4, is SAVISQKPSRDICQRGTSLTIQCQVDSQVTMMFWYRQQPGQSLTLIATANQGSEATYESGFVIDKFPISRPNLTFSTLTVSNMSPEDSSIYLCRNRDRMFFGSGTQLSVL.

V and J are TRBV4-1 and TRBJ1-1, with no clear D. V was pared by 3 bases and J by 12 bases, with 17 bases between. Germline loops: CDR1 MGHRA, CDR2 YSYEKL. The CDR3 contains 13 residues. As DNA, the CDR3 is TGCGCCAGCAGCCAGGATCCTGAGGGTACAACTTTCTTT. Translating it yields CASSQDPEGTTFF.

This sequence joins TRBV15 and TRBJ1-3; D unresolved. This CDR3 is built from 16 residues. V was cut by 0 bases and J by 2 bases, with 11 bases left in between. From germline, CDR1 is LNHNV and CDR2 YYDKDF (reference sequence). CDR3 loop: CATSRDSREAGNTIYF. The CDR3 nucleotides read TGTGCCACCAGCAGAGATAGTCGGGAGGCTGGAAACACCATATATTTT. The full variable domain, its missing parts supplied by reference TRBV15 and TRBJ1-3, is DAMVIQNPRYQVTQFGKPVTLSCSQTLNHNVMYWYQQKSSQAPKLLFHYYDKDFNNEADTPDNFQSRRPNTSFCFLDIRSPGLGDTAMYLCATSRDSREAGNTIYFGEGSWLTVV.

The chain couples TRBV28 to TRBJ2-3; TRBD1 agrees at 7 bases. CDR1 is MDHEN and CDR2 is SYDVKM in the germline V gene. After removal of 3 bases from V and 1 base from J, the junction contained 4 bases not matched to a gene. This CDR3 comprises 15 residues. This CDR3 is CASSFLQGGTDTQYF. In DNA form, the CDR3 reads TGTGCCAGCAGTTTCCTTCAGGGGGGCACAGATACGCAGTATTTT.

J is TRBJ1-6 and V is TRBV7-9; 10 nucleotides agree with TRBD1. The V gene's germline CDR1 is SEHNR and CDR2 FQNEAQ (reference sequence). The length of the CDR3 is 16 residues. After removal of 5 bases from V and 6 bases from J, the junction contained 7 bases not matched to a gene. The CDR3 DNA sequence: TGTGCCAGCAGCGGGGACAGGGGAAGTGGTAATTCACCCCTCCACTTT. Its protein product is CASSGDRGSGNSPLHF.

This sequence joins TRBV28 and TRBJ1-4, with D unclear. CDR3 length: 14 residues. Between the trimmed V and J ends, which lost 6 bases and 7 bases, there was a span of 15 bases. Germline values: CDR1 MDHEN, CDR2 SYDVKM. The DNA for the CDR3 is TGTGCCAGCAGCACCCGTGCGGGTACTGAAAAACTGTTTTTT. Protein sequence: CASSTRAGTEKLFF. The variable domain in full, with the rest retrieved from reference TRBV28 and TRBJ1-4, is DVKVTQSSRYLVKRTGEKVFLECVQDMDHENMFWYRQDPGLGLRLIYFSYDVKMKEKGDIPEGYSVSREKKERFSLILESASTNQTSMYLCASSTRAGTEKLFFGSGTQLSVL.

The chain has TRBV23-1 and TRBJ1-1, with unresolved D. TRBV23-1 has ORF status, its function being uncertain. V lost 8 bases to trimming and J lost 5 bases, with 18 bases between them. CDR3 length: 14 amino acids. The CDR3 DNA reads TGCGCCAGCGGGGTTGGAGGTTTCGGGACTGAAGCTTTCTTT. This translates into CASGVGGFGTEAFF.

This chain connects TRBV5-4 to TRBJ2-1; D perhaps matches TRBD2 (6 bases). This CDR3 spans 14 amino acids. Germline V CDR1 and CDR2: SGHNT, YYREEE (reference sequence). V lost 9 bases, J lost 4 bases, and 17 bases lay in between. This CDR3 is CATRAREPYNEQFF. As DNA, the CDR3 is TGTGCCACCCGCGCCCGGGAGCCTTACAATGAGCAGTTCTTC.

The CDR3 reads CAWIPQYGRVYNEQFF. The CDR3 region has the DNA TGTGCCTGGATCCCCCAATACGGGAGGGTCTACAATGAGCAGTTCTTC. The chain links TRBV30 to TRBJ2-1; 8 bases fit TRBD2. In germline, CDR1 is GTSNPN, CDR2 SVGIG (reference sequence). The CDR3 length is 16 residues. V was clipped by 4 bases and J by 3 bases; unmatched bases: 11.

This clone has only a few counts. The rearrangement joins TRBV27 to TRBJ1-2; 12 nucleotides match TRBD1. Per germline, CDR1 MNHEY and CDR2 SMNVEV (reference sequence). This CDR3 is 16 amino acids long. After removal of 2 bases from V and 8 bases from J, the junction contained 9 bases not matched to a gene. In DNA form, the CDR3 reads TGTGCCAGCAGTTTAGACTCCGGGACAGGGGGCCGCGGCTACACCTTC. It is translated as CASSLDSGTGGRGYTF.

V is TRBV27 and J is TRBJ1-4; D not certain. The CDR3 is 15 amino acids. The V end was cut by 5 bases, the J end by 2 bases, with 12 bases between. In germline, CDR1 is MNHEY, CDR2 SMNVEV (reference sequence). CDR3 protein: CASSLLTGTNEKLFF. The CDR3, as DNA: TGTGCCAGCAGTCTATTGACGGGGACTAATGAAAAACTGTTTTTT.

This chain links TRBV11-3 with TRBJ1-1; D is possibly TRBD1 (6 bases). V shed 5 bases and J shed 0 bases, with 19 bases lying between them. The CDR3 sequence is 17 residues long. Germline V gene sequence: CDR1 SGHNT, CDR2 YENEEA. CDR3 region: CASSRRGPLGMNTEAFF. CDR3 in DNA: TGTGCCAGCAGCCGACGGGGGCCTTTGGGGATGAACACTGAAGCTTTCTTT.

This clone was recorded only once. This chain uses TRBV19 with TRBJ2-1; no definite D call. The CDR3 runs to 12 residues. Germline V CDR1 and CDR2: LNHDA, SQIVND (reference sequence). V lost 4 bases, J lost 13 bases, and 14 bases lay in between. CDR3 nucleotide sequence: TGTGCCAGTAGTACGTCGCCGGCGCGACAGTTCTTC. It codes for CASSTSPARQFF.

The chain has TRBV25-1 and TRBJ1-2; 7 bases are a match to TRBD1. The CDR3 totals 15 residues. Germline CDR1 reads MGHDK; CDR2 reads SYGVNS. With 2 bases clipped from V and 2 bases from J, the junction kept 5 bases outside the gene matches. CDR3 bases: TGTGCCAGCAGTGAAGGGGGACAGTTAAACTATGGCTACACCTTC. This codes for CASSEGGQLNYGYTF.